This T cell receptor (beta chain) appears in the sequencing data of a study of T-cell reconstitution after alpha-beta-depleted transplantation in children. Study observations and caveats: The origin of alpha-beta T cells about two months after transplant was reportedly several hundred expanded graft clones. The main origin of T-cell counts and diversity one year after transplant was newly produced T cells.

In the case of this clonotype: Its specificity is unknown.

Preparation of the TCRbeta library used unique molecular identifiers. TCRdb called the PCR reads again in MiXCR, with one record for every CDR3 protein. The sample consists of a few hundred thousand distinct CDR3 sequences, 43% of them appearing once. V lost 1 base and J 7 bases, leaving 17 bases between the germline ends. The CDR3 loop spans 15 amino acids. CDR1 is SGHAT and CDR2 is FQNNGV in the germline V gene. This chain connects TRBV11-2 to TRBJ2-7; D remains unclear. This sample comprised PBMCs, obtained before TCRalphabeta/CD19-depleted stem cell transplant. The sequence derives from a girl aged 2-10 years with aplastic anemia, due to receive a stem cell transplant. Here the CDR3 reads CASSLGYMGPREQYF. The CDR3 nucleotides are TGTGCCAGCAGCTTAGGCTATATGGGCCCCCGGGAGCAGTACTTC.